The rows below give T cell receptor beta chains drawn from one sample of a study of T cells after posttransplantation cyclophosphamide. Clones were read by immunoSEQ multiplex PCR, and TCRdb kept only the in-frame ones, dropping some. The sample records approximately 3,800 clones, about 81% being singletons. The source was PBMCs, collected after an allogeneic stem cell transplant with post-transplant cyclophosphamide. These TCRs come from a female patient in her forties or fifties who received an allogeneic stem cell transplant from a related donor, was CMV-positive, and had no GVHD. Some of the T cells may derive from the graft donor. The CDR3 runs from the conserved cysteine through the conserved F or W. Each record gives: D gene, clone size, V gene, CDR3 length, J gene, CDR3 DNA, CDR3 protein. D genes are given only for firm matches. Expanded clones get a size class; other rows say once, few or many, or leave the size out.

-	-	TRBV2	13	TRBJ2-7	TGTGCCAGTTACCTGGACAGCTCCTACGAGCAGTACTTC	CASYLDSSYEQYF
TRBD1	few	TRBV5-4	15	TRBJ1-2	TGTGCCAGCAGCATAGGACAGGGAGCTAACTATGGCTACACCTTC	CASSIGQGANYGYTF
-	-	TRBV11-3	13	TRBJ1-1	TGTGCCAGCAGCTTGAGGGGGACATATGAAGCTTTCTTT	CASSLRGTYEAFF
TRBD1	once	TRBV11-2	18	TRBJ2-5	TGTGCCAGCAGCTTAGTTGGTTATGGGACAGGGGATCGAGAGACCCAGTACTTC	CASSLVGYGTGDRETQYF
TRBD1	-	TRBV5-6	15	TRBJ2-7	TGTGCCAGCAGCACAGGGACAGGACCATCCTACGAGCAGTACTTC	CASSTGTGPSYEQYF
-	-	TRBV6-5	15	TRBJ2-1	TGTGCCAGCAGTTACGATAGTAGCGGTGGCAATGAGCAGTTCTTC	CASSYDSSGGNEQFF
TRBD2	once	TRBV10-3	14	TRBJ2-2	TGTGCCACCACTAGCGGGAGAGACCCCGGGGAGCTGTTTTTT	CATTSGRDPGELFF
TRBD2	-	TRBV29-1	19	TRBJ2-1	TGCAGCGTGAAGCCGGGGGGACTAGCGGGAGGAGGTCTCTACAATGAGCAGTTCTTC	CSVKPGGLAGGGLYNEQFF
-	-	TRBV6-6	14	TRBJ1-5	TGTGCCAGCAGTTACGGCAGGGATTATCAGCCCCAGCATTTT	CASSYGRDYQPQHF
-	-	TRBV5-4	16	TRBJ2-3	TGTGCCAGCAGCTCGCCCGCCCACTCTAGCACAGATACGCAGTATTTT	CASSSPAHSSTDTQYF
-	few	TRBV5-4	16	TRBJ1-4	TGTGCCAGCAGCGCGGAGGGGAGGCAAGAGTATGAAAAACTGTTTTTT	CASSAEGRQEYEKLFF
-	-	TRBV19	14	TRBJ1-3	TGTGCCAGTAGTATGAGCACGTCTGGAAACACCATATATTTT	CASSMSTSGNTIYF
TRBD1	-	TRBV30	15	TRBJ2-5	TGTGCCTGGAGTGACATGACAGGGTCAGGGGAGACCCAGTACTTC	CAWSDMTGSGETQYF
TRBD2	-	TRBV10-3	16	TRBJ2-3	TGTGCCATCAGTGAGGGTAGCGGGAGGGACACAGATACGCAGTATTTT	CAISEGSGRDTDTQYF
TRBD1	-	TRBV7-7	15	TRBJ2-2	TGTGCTAGCAGCTTAGGGACAGGGAACACCGGGGAGCTGTTTTTT	CASSLGTGNTGELFF
-	-	TRBV10-3	14	TRBJ2-5	TGTGCCATCAGTGTACAGGGAGAGGGAGAGACCCAGTACTTC	CAISVQGEGETQYF
-	-	TRBV5-1	14	TRBJ1-2	TGCGCCAGCTGGCGCGGGGACGGAAACTATGGCTACACCTTC	CASWRGDGNYGYTF
-	-	TRBV5-1	14	TRBJ2-3	TGCGCCAGCAGCTTGGACCCGGCGGGAGATACGCAGTATTTT	CASSLDPAGDTQYF
TRBD1	-	TRBV5-1	16	TRBJ2-3	TGCGCCAGCAGCTTTCCCCCAGGGGGCTCCACAGATACGCAGTATTTT	CASSFPPGGSTDTQYF
-	few	TRBV12-5	13	TRBJ1-3	TGTGCTAGTCCCAGGGACTCTGGAAACACCATATATTTT	CASPRDSGNTIYF
TRBD1	-	TRBV11-2	17	TRBJ1-4	TGTGCCAGCAGCTCCACTAGACAGGGCCGAACTAATGAAAAACTGTTTTTT	CASSSTRQGRTNEKLFF
TRBD1	-	TRBV5-4	15	TRBJ2-2	TGTGCCAGCAGCCCTGGACAGGTGAACACCGGGGAGCTGTTTTTT	CASSPGQVNTGELFF
-	-	TRBV9	12	TRBJ1-1	TGTGCCAGCAGCCCACTGACTGTTCCGGCTTTCTTT	CASSPLTVPAFF
-	-	TRBV6-6	11	TRBJ2-3	TGTGCCAGCACCTACACAGATACGCAGTATTTT	CASTYTDTQYF
-	-	TRBV11-3	14	TRBJ2-1	TGTGCCAGCAGCTTATCCAGGGTTGTAGATGAGCAGTTCTTC	CASSLSRVVDEQFF
TRBD2	once	TRBV6-6	14	TRBJ2-3	TGTGCCAGCTGGGGACTAGCGGGAGCAGATACGCAGTATTTT	CASWGLAGADTQYF
-	-	TRBV12-5	12	TRBJ2-7	TGTGCTAGTGGTACGGGGGGCGGCGAGCAGTACTTC	CASGTGGGEQYF
-	-	TRBV6-1	14	TRBJ2-2	TGTGCCAGCAGTGAACAGGGTCGTACCGGGGAGCTGTTTTTT	CASSEQGRTGELFF
-	-	TRBV2	16	TRBJ2-3	TGTGCCAGCAGGAGGTTTATGGCAGGGGCCACAGATACGCAGTATTTT	CASRRFMAGATDTQYF
TRBD2	-	TRBV5-6	17	TRBJ2-3	TGTGCCAGCACCACAGGGCTAGCGGGGTCTAGCACAGATACGCAGTATTTT	CASTTGLAGSSTDTQYF
TRBD2	-	TRBV10-2	14	TRBJ2-7	TGCGCCAGCAGGGGACTAGCGGGGATATACGAGCAGTACTTC	CASRGLAGIYEQYF
-	-	TRBV15	17	TRBJ1-2	TGTGCCACCAGCGGGCAATCAGGGTGTGGAAAGACCTATGGCTACACCTTC	CATSGQSGCGKTYGYTF
-	-	TRBV11-3	14	TRBJ2-5	TGTGCCAGCAGCTTCACCGGGTTATCAGAGACCCAGTACTTC	CASSFTGLSETQYF
TRBD2	-	TRBV9	15	TRBJ2-3	TGTGCCAGCAGCCAGACTAGCGGGGGCCCAGATACGCAGTATTTT	CASSQTSGGPDTQYF
TRBD1	-	TRBV5-1	14	TRBJ1-1	TGCGCCAGCAGCTACGGGACAGAGAGAAGTGAAGCTTTCTTT	CASSYGTERSEAFF
-	-	TRBV6-5	15	TRBJ1-1	TGTGCCAGCAGTTACCCTGCAGGGGAGAACACTGAAGCTTTCTTT	CASSYPAGENTEAFF
-	-	TRBV19	17	TRBJ2-7	TGTGCCAGTAGTATAAACCCCGGGGTAGCGGATCCCTACGAGCAGTACTTC	CASSINPGVADPYEQYF
TRBD2	-	TRBV7-2	17	TRBJ2-2	TGTGCCAGCAGCTTTGGGCTAGCGGGGGATACCACCGGGGAGCTGTTTTTT	CASSFGLAGDTTGELFF
TRBD2	once	TRBV7-9	15	TRBJ2-7	TGTGCCAGCAGCTTCTTAGCGGGGGGGAACTACGAGCAGTACTTC	CASSFLAGGNYEQYF
TRBD1	once	TRBV6-4	13	TRBJ2-5	TGTGCCAGCAGTGGGGGACAGCAAGAGACCCAGTACTTC	CASSGGQQETQYF
-	few	TRBV5-4	15	TRBJ1-5	TGTGCCAGCAGCTTGGTCCCGGGGGGCAATCAGCCCCAGCATTTT	CASSLVPGGNQPQHF